This TCR beta chain was identified in a study of control samples from healthy donors and cancer patients (dated by TCRdb to the early 2020s). This clone was picked up one time. The target of this receptor is not known. It has no much larger one-base neighbor in the sample; base qualities were not kept. The library was made by the immunoSEQ multiplex PCR assay. Sourced from immuneACCESS, this table was stored by TCRdb with only in-frame sequences that have V and J called. A share of the clones is absent; for the studies checked, an unresolved V gene accounts for under half, and the remainder has no known explanation. The sample table holds roughly 200,000 clones, of which roughly nine tenths were seen once. The top ten clones comprise less than 2% of the sample. The CDR3 has 14 amino acids, counting the end cysteine and phenylalanine. This entry keeps only the CDR3 DNA: 42 bases, framed from base 1. V gives up 10 bases and J gives up 3 bases, and the segment between their germline ends measures 19 bases. The germline V gene encodes CDR1 MNHEY and CDR2 SMNVEV (reference sequence).

The sequencing input was blood. Recombination joined TRBV27 with TRBJ2-7; D gene: possibly TRBD1, on 5 matching bases. This clonotype originated in a man aged 25 to 40 in good health. The bases are TGTGCCACCGCGAAAGGACACGACCTCTACGAGCAGTACTTC. It is translated as CATAKGHDLYEQYF.